The sequence of this T cell receptor beta chain was determined in a study of cytomegalovirus exposure and HLA in healthy donors. Study findings and constraints: There was a cluster of highly shared sequence variants that was likely a sequencing artifact. In a later analysis, compared with equally common non-associated chains, HLA-associated beta chains were more expanded. Association with HLA alleles at 0.05 false discovery rate was found for 16,951 TCR beta sequences in a later analysis.

The CDR3 extends over 15 amino acids. Looked up from germline, CDR1 is SNHLY and CDR2 is FYNNEI. V gave up 6 bases and J gave up 10 bases; unmatched junction bases: 9. PCR amplification relied on 60 Vbeta primers (plus 13 Jbeta primers). Method: immunoSEQ multiplex PCR; TCRdb's copy keeps in-frame clones and lacks some. The sample includes fewer than 150,000 clones, 65% to 80% seen only once; the top ten take 2.7%. Regarding this clone: What it binds is unknown.

Sequenced input: PBMCs. The TCR sequence derives from a woman aged 40 to 55 in good health and CMV-seropositive. The rearrangement uses TRBV2 and TRBJ1-6; 10 bases are shared with TRBD1. The CDR3 protein is CASRNTGTGVSPLHF. The CDR3, as DNA: TGTGCCAGCAGGAACACCGGGACAGGGGTCTCACCCCTCCACTTT. The whole variable domain, filled in from reference TRBV2 and TRBJ1-6, reads EPEVTQTPSHQVTQMGQEVILRCVPISNHLYFYWYRQILGQKVEFLVSFYNNEISEKSEIFDDQFSVERPDGSNFTLKIRSTKLEDSAMYFCASRNTGTGVSPLHFGNGTRLTVT.